Shown below are 29 T cell receptor beta chains from a single sample sequenced in a study of T cells in Graves' hyperthyroidism and ophthalmopathy. RNA transcripts yielded amplified TCR beta CDR3 regions. With the HTBI primer set, the TCR CDR3 went through a first round of RT-PCR. In TCRdb, the multiplex PCR reads were re-called with MiXCR into one record per CDR3 protein. Of a few hundred thousand distinct CDR3 sequences in the sample, approximately 15% were seen once. Sequenced input: blood. The receptors stem from a woman aged 30 to 39 with Graves' hyperthyroidism that later progressed to Graves' ophthalmopathy.

Many counts were recorded for this clonotype. The chain carries TRBV19 and TRBJ2-2, with D possibly being TRBD1 (6 bases). V was clipped by 4 bases and J by 1 base, with 19 bases between them. This CDR3 has 18 amino acids. The germline CDR1 and CDR2 sequences are LNHDA and SQIVND (reference sequence). CDR3 nucleotides: TGTGCCAGTAGTACTTCGGCCGTACGGGGACAGAACACCGGGGAGCTGTTTTTT. The encoded protein is CASSTSAVRGQNTGELFF.

Many counts were recorded for this clonotype. The chain joins TRBV6-1 to TRBJ1-3, with 7 bases aligning to TRBD1. The trim removed 7 bases at V and 0 bases at J, leaving 9 bases unmatched. This CDR3 region has 16 residues. The germline CDR1 and CDR2 sequences are MNHNS and SASEGT. CDR3 in DNA: TGTGCCAGCACCCACCGGGGACAGAGCTCTGGAAACACCATATATTTT. Protein sequence: CASTHRGQSSGNTIYF.

Ten or more counts support this clonotype. J is TRBJ2-5 and V is TRBV20-1, with D possibly called TRBD1 or TRBD2 (5 bases each). CDR3 length: 13 residues. Germline assignment: CDR1 DFQATT and CDR2 SNEGSKA (reference sequence). V was cut by 5 bases and J by 2 bases, with 12 bases left in between. This CDR3 is CSAPRDPQETQYF. CDR3 nucleotides: TGCAGTGCTCCAAGGGACCCACAAGAGACCCAGTACTTC.

Many counts were recorded for this clonotype. This chain uses TRBV12-3 or TRBV12-4 with TRBJ2-3; TRBD2 matches at 12 bases. There are 12 residues in the CDR3. The V and J ends lost 10 bases and 11 bases, in that order; junction bases with no gene match: 7. CDR3 loop: CATSTSGGRQYF. CDR3 nucleotides: TGTGCCACCTCGACTAGCGGGGGTCGGCAGTATTTT.

This chain connects TRBV9 to TRBJ1-3, with D maybe TRBD1 (5 bases). Germline V gives CDR1 SGDLS, CDR2 YYNGEE. This CDR3 comprises 14 residues. Trimming removed 3 bases at V and 0 bases at J, with 7 bases between. The CDR3 is CASSGRVSGNTIYF. In nucleotides, the CDR3 is TGTGCCAGCAGCGGCAGGGTCTCTGGAAACACCATATATTTT.

The chain joins TRBV4-3 to TRBJ2-2, with D unresolved. CDR1 and CDR2 from the germline V gene are LGHNA and YSLEER. The V gene lost 0 bases and the J gene lost 0 bases, with 8 bases spanning the gap. The CDR3 sequence is 16 residues long. CDR3: CASSQEWTANTGELFF. The CDR3 DNA is TGCGCCAGCAGCCAAGAGTGGACGGCGAACACCGGGGAGCTGTTTTTT.

This clonotype was counted many times. The J gene is TRBJ2-2, the V gene TRBV9; D unclear. Germline V CDR1 and CDR2: SGDLS, YYNGEE. The CDR3 length is 17 residues. The ends were cut back, 0 bases at V and 1 base at J, with 13 bases in the middle. The CDR3 loop is CASSVADRIQNTGELFF. The CDR3 DNA sequence: TGTGCCAGCAGCGTAGCTGACCGAATACAGAACACCGGGGAGCTGTTTTTT.

This clonotype occurred many times. The chain employs TRBV27 and TRBJ2-1; TRBD2 might be the D (6 bases). This CDR3 region has 14 residues. Trimming removed 4 bases from V and 9 bases from J, with 16 bases in between. The germline V gene has CDR1 MNHEY and CDR2 SMNVEV (reference sequence). In nucleotides, the CDR3 is TGTGCCAGCAGTTCCGGGACTCCGGGCAGTGAGCAGTTCTTC. Its translation: CASSSGTPGSEQFF.

V gene TRBV19 combines with J gene TRBJ1-2; D call uncertain. Germline loops: CDR1 LNHDA, CDR2 SQIVND (reference sequence). The CDR3 runs 13 residues. The V end was cut by 3 bases, the J end by 2 bases, with 7 bases between. CDR3 DNA: TGTGCCAGTAGTATTAGGTTAAACTATGGCTACACCTTC. It translates to CASSIRLNYGYTF.

This clonotype has ten or more counts. The genes are TRBV7-6 and TRBJ2-1, with D tentatively TRBD2 (6 bases). Germline lookup yields CDR1 SGHVS and CDR2 FNYEAQ. CDR3 size: 14 residues. V was cut by 7 bases and J by 8 bases, with 18 bases left in between. The CDR3 loop is CASNLGLSADEQFF. The CDR3 bases are TGTGCCAGCAACCTGGGACTCTCTGCGGATGAGCAGTTCTTC.

Ten or more counts support this clonotype. The rearrangement uses TRBV12-3 or TRBV12-4 and TRBJ1-1, with D tentatively TRBD1 (5 bases). Trimming stripped 6 bases from V and 6 bases from J, with 17 bases between. This CDR3 is 14 amino acids long. Here the CDR3 DNA reads TGTGCCAGCAGCCAAGACAGCGGTCGTCCTGAAGCTTTCTTT. Translating it yields CASSQDSGRPEAFF.

The chain joins TRBV9 to TRBJ2-3, with 9 nucleotides matching TRBD1. Germline loops: CDR1 SGDLS, CDR2 YYNGEE. This CDR3 region has 16 residues. The junction had 12 bases not matched to a gene; V was cut back by 3 bases and J by 7 bases. CDR3: CASSAHLGQGPNTQYF. DNA of the CDR3: TGTGCCAGCAGCGCCCATCTCGGACAGGGGCCTAATACGCAGTATTTT.

With regard to this clonotype: A clone one base away is much larger, so this may be a read error. The gene calls are TRBV11-3 and TRBJ1-2, with TRBD1 matching over 9 bases. V was clipped by 4 bases and J by 3 bases; unmatched bases: 3. Germline V lookup: CDR1 SGHNT, CDR2 YENEEA. There are 14 residues in the CDR3. DNA of the CDR3: TGTGCCAGCAGCTCCCGGGACAGGGACTATGGCTACACCTTC. This translates into CASSSRDRDYGYTF.

V and J are TRBV11-3 and TRBJ2-7, with 11 bases aligning to TRBD2. This CDR3 comprises 17 residues. CDR1 is SGHNT and CDR2 is YENEEA in the germline V gene. Losses at the gene ends were 1 base for V and 0 bases for J; bases not matched to a gene: 5. CDR3 residues: CASSLGLAGMTSYEQYF. In nucleotides, the CDR3 is TGTGCCAGCAGCTTAGGACTAGCGGGAATGACCTCCTACGAGCAGTACTTC. The variable domain in full, with the rest retrieved from reference TRBV11-3 and TRBJ2-7, is EAGVVQSPRYKIIEKKQPVAFWCNPISGHNTLYWYLQNLGQGPELLIRYENEEAVDDSQLPKDRFSAERLKGVDSTLKIQPAELGDSAVYLCASSLGLAGMTSYEQYFGPGTRLTVT.

This clonotype was observed a handful of times. The V and J genes are TRBV6-6 and TRBJ1-5; the D is unclear. The CDR3 runs 15 residues. Trimming stripped 0 bases from V and 1 base from J, with 7 bases between. Germline loops: CDR1 MNHNY, CDR2 SVGAGI (reference sequence). As DNA, the CDR3 is TGTGCCAGCAGTTACTCAAGAGAGAGCAATCAGCCCCAGCATTTT. Encoded protein: CASSYSRESNQPQHF.

Many counts were recorded for this clonotype. The chain recombines TRBV2 with TRBJ1-1, with D possibly TRBD1 on 5 matching bases. The CDR3 sequence is 13 residues long. Trimming pared 7 bases from V and 1 base from J, leaving 10 bases between. Per germline, CDR1 SNHLY and CDR2 FYNNEI. CDR3 in amino acids: CASKAGTNTEAFF. CDR3 coding DNA: TGTGCCAGCAAAGCAGGGACGAACACTGAAGCTTTCTTT.

This clonotype was recorded many times. V and J are TRBV27 and TRBJ2-5; D may be TRBD2 (5 bases). This CDR3 contains 14 residues. V dropped 4 bases and J dropped 2 bases, with 11 bases sitting between them. Germline V gene lookup returns CDR1 MNHEY and CDR2 SMNVEV (reference sequence). The CDR3 DNA sequence: TGTGCCAGCAGTTCGGGGTCTGCTCAAGAGACCCAGTACTTC. The encoded protein is CASSSGSAQETQYF.

This clonotype was picked up many times. The chain combines TRBV11-2 with TRBJ2-7; 11 bases are shared with TRBD2. The CDR3 contains 14 residues. J lost 3 bases, V lost 5 bases, and 3 bases had no gene match. Germline lookup yields CDR1 SGHAT and CDR2 FQNNGV. CDR3 loop: CASSPGLAGYEQYF. The CDR3, as DNA: TGTGCCAGCAGCCCAGGACTAGCGGGCTACGAGCAGTACTTC.

There are many counts of this clonotype. V and J are TRBV19 and TRBJ1-5, with TRBD1 as a possible D gene (6 bases). Germline V gene sequence: CDR1 LNHDA, CDR2 SQIVND (reference sequence). Trimming cost V 5 bases and J 1 base, with 18 bases left between them. The CDR3 consists of 17 residues. In DNA form, the CDR3 reads TGTGCCAGTAGTGCACCAACAGGGTCCGCAAGCAATCAGCCCCAGCATTTT. It codes for CASSAPTGSASNQPQHF.

At least ten counts were recorded for this clonotype. The rearrangement uses TRBV24-1 and TRBJ1-1; D is uncertain. The V and J ends lost 4 bases and 3 bases respectively, with 11 bases between them. The germline gives CDR1 KGHDR, CDR2 SFDVKD. CDR3 size: 14 residues. The CDR3 spells CATSDWGSDTEAFF. DNA for the CDR3: TGTGCCACCAGTGACTGGGGATCAGACACTGAAGCTTTCTTT.

V gene TRBV28 combines with J gene TRBJ1-1; TRBD1 might be the D (6 bases). The CDR3 is 16 amino acids. The ends were cut back, 7 bases at V and 5 bases at J, with 23 bases in the middle. In germline, CDR1 is MDHEN, CDR2 SYDVKM. The CDR3 sequence is CASKIEQGIFETEAFF. In DNA, the CDR3 is TGTGCCAGCAAAATCGAACAGGGTATCTTCGAGACTGAAGCTTTCTTT.

Note on this clonotype: It may be a read error: a sequence one base away is much more abundant. This chain links TRBV9 with TRBJ2-5; D ambiguous. The germline V and J ends were trimmed by 3 bases and 4 bases, with 16 bases remaining between them. From germline, CDR1 is SGDLS and CDR2 YYNGEE. The CDR3 spans 15 residues. CDR3 sequence (DNA): TGTGCCAGCAGCGCAGAGGCCAGCATTGGAGAGACCCAGTACTTC. Encoded protein: CASSAEASIGETQYF.

This clonotype showed up many times. CDR3 DNA sequence: TGTGCCAGCAGTCCCGACTCCTTTTTCCAGCGGGATACGCAGTATTTT. As protein: CASSPDSFFQRDTQYF. The chain links TRBV12-3 or TRBV12-4 to TRBJ2-3; a possible D gene is TRBD2 (5 bases). With 5 bases removed from V and 6 bases from J, the gap between germline ends came to 21 bases. This CDR3 region has 16 residues.

This clonotype was recorded many times. The genes are TRBV27 and TRBJ2-1, with 8 bases lining up with TRBD2. CDR1 is MNHEY and CDR2 is SMNVEV in the germline V gene (reference sequence). The CDR3 length is 16 residues. Losses at the gene ends were 5 bases for V and 2 bases for J; bases not matched to a gene: 8. In DNA form, the CDR3 reads TGTGCCAGCAGTCCGGAGCGGGAGAGGGCCTACAATGAGCAGTTCTTC. Translation gives CASSPERERAYNEQFF.

This clonotype occurred a few times. The chain combines TRBV4-3 with TRBJ2-1, with D maybe TRBD1 (5 bases). Looked up from germline, CDR1 is LGHNA and CDR2 is YSLEER. Trimming left V 0 bases short and J 2 bases short, with 11 bases between. The CDR3 runs 16 residues. CDR3 bases: TGCGCCAGCAGCCAAGACCGGCAGGGCCCCTACAATGAGCAGTTCTTC. It codes for CASSQDRQGPYNEQFF.

The rearrangement links TRBV20-1 to TRBJ2-3, with no clear D. CDR3 size: 13 residues. CDR1 is DFQATT, CDR2 SNEGSKA, per germline (reference sequence). V was pared by 1 base and J by 6 bases, with 11 bases between. The DNA for the CDR3 is TGCAGTGCTAGAGTCCCGCTTACCGATACGCAGTATTTT. Protein product: CSARVPLTDTQYF.

This clonotype showed up just once. The V and J genes are TRBV7-9 and TRBJ1-2; 7 bases match TRBD1. Per the germline V gene, CDR1 is SEHNR and CDR2 is FQNEAQ (reference sequence). The CDR3 is 13 amino acids. V was clipped by 2 bases and J by 5 bases; unmatched bases: 2. DNA of the CDR3: TGTGCCAGCAGCTTAACACAGGGGTATGGCTACACCTTC. This codes for CASSLTQGYGYTF.

This clonotype was counted many times. This sequence joins TRBV18 and TRBJ1-4; 8 nucleotides agree with TRBD1. The CDR3 loop spans 14 amino acids. J was trimmed by 6 bases and V by 4 bases; bases with no gene match: 4. Per germline, CDR1 KGHSH and CDR2 LQKENI. The CDR3 protein is CASSQGQADEKLFF. The CDR3 region has the DNA TGTGCCAGCTCACAGGGACAGGCGGATGAAAAACTGTTTTTT.

The chain joins TRBV4-1 to TRBJ2-7; no clear D. Trimming shortened V by 0 bases and J by 0 bases, and 15 bases separated the two germline ends. The CDR3 has 17 residues. In germline, CDR1 is MGHRA, CDR2 YSYEKL. Written as DNA, the CDR3 is TGCGCCAGCAGCCAAGACGGTCAGTCCGCGAGCTCCTACGAGCAGTACTTC. Protein sequence: CASSQDGQSASSYEQYF.